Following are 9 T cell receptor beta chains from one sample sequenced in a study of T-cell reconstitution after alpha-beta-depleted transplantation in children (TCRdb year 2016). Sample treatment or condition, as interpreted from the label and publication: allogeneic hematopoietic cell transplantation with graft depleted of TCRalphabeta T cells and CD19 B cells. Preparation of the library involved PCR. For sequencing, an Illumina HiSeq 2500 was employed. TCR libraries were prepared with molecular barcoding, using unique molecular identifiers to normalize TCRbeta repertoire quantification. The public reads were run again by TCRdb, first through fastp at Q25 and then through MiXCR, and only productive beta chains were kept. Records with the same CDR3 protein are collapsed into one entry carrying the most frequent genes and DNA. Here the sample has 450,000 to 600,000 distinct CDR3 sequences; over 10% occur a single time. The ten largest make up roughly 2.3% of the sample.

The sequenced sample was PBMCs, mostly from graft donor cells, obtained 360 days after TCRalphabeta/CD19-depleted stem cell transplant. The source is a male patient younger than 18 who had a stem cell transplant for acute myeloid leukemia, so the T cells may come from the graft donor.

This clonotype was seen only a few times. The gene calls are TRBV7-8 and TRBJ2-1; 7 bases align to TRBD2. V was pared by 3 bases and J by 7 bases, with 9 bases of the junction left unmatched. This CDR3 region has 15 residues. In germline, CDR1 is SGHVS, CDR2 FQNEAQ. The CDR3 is CASSFRPLAVNEQFF. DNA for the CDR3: TGTGCCAGCAGCTTTCGGCCCCTAGCGGTTAATGAGCAGTTCTTC.

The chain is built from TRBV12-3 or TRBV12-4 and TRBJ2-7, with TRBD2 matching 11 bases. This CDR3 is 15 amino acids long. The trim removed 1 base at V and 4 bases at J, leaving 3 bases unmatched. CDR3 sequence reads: CASSLVLAGVYEQYF. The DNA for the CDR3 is TGTGCCAGCAGTTTAGTACTAGCGGGAGTATACGAGCAGTACTTC.

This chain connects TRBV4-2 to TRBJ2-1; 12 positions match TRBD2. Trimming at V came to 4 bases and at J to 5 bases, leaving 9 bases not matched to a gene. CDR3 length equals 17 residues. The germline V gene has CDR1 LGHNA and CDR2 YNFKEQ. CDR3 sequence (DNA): TGTGCCAGCAGCCTTTTTCTAGCGGGAGGGCCGAACAATGAGCAGTTCTTC. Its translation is CASSLFLAGGPNNEQFF.

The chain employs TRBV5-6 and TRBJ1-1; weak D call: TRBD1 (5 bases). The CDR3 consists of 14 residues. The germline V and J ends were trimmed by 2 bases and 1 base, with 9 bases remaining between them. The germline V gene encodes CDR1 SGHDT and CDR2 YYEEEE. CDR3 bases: TGTGCCAGCAGCTTCCCGGGGGAGAACACTGAAGCTTTCTTT. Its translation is CASSFPGENTEAFF. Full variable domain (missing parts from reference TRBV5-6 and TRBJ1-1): DAGVTQSPTHLIKTRGQQVTLRCSPKSGHDTVSWYQQALGQGPQFIFQYYEEEERQRGNFPDRFSGHQFPNYSSELNVNALLLGDSALYLCASSFPGENTEAFFGQGTRLTVV.

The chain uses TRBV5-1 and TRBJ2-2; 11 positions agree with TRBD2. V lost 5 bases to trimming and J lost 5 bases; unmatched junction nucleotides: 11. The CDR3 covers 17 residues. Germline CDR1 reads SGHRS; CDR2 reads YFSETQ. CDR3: CASSLTTSGSGTGELFF. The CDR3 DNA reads TGCGCCAGCAGTCTGACTACTAGCGGGAGTGGGACCGGGGAGCTGTTTTTT.

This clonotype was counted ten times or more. In nucleotides, the CDR3 is TGTGCCAGCAAAGGATGGGTGAACACTGAAGCTTTCTTT. Translation: CASKGWVNTEAFF. The chain carries TRBV6-1 and TRBJ1-1; D is ambiguous. Germline V gene sequence: CDR1 MNHNS, CDR2 SASEGT. V lost 7 bases and J lost 0, with 9 bases in between. CDR3 length equals 13 residues.

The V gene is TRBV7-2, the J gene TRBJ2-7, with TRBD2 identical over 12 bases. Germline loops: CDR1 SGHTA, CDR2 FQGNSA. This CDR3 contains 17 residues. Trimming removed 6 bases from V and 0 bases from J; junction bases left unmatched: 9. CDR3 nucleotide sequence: TGTGCCAGCAGTCTACTAGCGGGAGGAATGAGCTCCTACGAGCAGTACTTC. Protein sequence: CASSLLAGGMSSYEQYF. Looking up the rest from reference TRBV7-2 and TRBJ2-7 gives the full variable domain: GAGVSQSPSNKVTEKGKDVELRCDPISGHTALYWYRQSLGQGLEFLIYFQGNSAPDKSGLPSDRFSAERTGGSVSTLTIQRTQQEDSAVYLCASSLLAGGMSSYEQYFGPGTRLTVT.

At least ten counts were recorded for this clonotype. The DNA of the CDR3 is TGCAGTGCTAGAGATCTAAAACTATCCATCGAGACCCAGTACTTC. This codes for CSARDLKLSIETQYF. V and J are TRBV20-1 and TRBJ2-5; D uncertain. The CDR3 consists of 15 residues. CDR1 is DFQATT, CDR2 SNEGSKA, per germline (reference sequence). Between the trimmed V and J ends, which lost 0 bases and 5 bases, there was a span of 16 bases.

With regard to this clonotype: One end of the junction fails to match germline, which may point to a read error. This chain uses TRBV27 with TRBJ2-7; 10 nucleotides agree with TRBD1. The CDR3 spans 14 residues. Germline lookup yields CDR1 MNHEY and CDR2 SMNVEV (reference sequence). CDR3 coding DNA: TGTGCCAGCAGTACGGACAGGGGGAGGAACGAGCATTACTTC. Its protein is CASSTDRGRNEHYF.